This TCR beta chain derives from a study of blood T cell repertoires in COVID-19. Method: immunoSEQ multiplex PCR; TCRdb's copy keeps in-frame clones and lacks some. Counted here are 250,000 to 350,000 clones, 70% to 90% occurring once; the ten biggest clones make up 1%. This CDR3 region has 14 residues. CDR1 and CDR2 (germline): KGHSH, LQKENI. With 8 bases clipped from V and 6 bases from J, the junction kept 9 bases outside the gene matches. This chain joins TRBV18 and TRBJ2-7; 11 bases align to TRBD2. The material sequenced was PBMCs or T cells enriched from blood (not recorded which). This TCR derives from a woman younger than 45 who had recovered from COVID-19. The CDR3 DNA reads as TGTGCCAGCCGATCGGGACTAGCGGTATCCGAGCAGTACTTC. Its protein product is CASRSGLAVSEQYF.